This entry lists 26 T cell receptor beta chains sequenced from one sample in a study of cytomegalovirus exposure and HLA in healthy donors. This PCR relied on a set of 60 Vbeta primers and 13 Jbeta primers. This table comes from immunoSEQ multiplex PCR, and its TCRdb copy is limited to in-frame clones, with some not included. This table holds around 140,000 clones, just under 90% found once. The source material was PBMCs. Receptors were obtained from a woman aged 30 to 39 in good health and CMV-seronegative.

The chain couples TRBV28 to TRBJ2-7; TRBD1 matches at 7 bases. This CDR3 spans 12 amino acids. The V gene end was trimmed by 5 bases and the J gene end by 3 bases; junction bases not matched to a gene: 1. Germline loops: CDR1 MDHEN, CDR2 SYDVKM. The chain's CDR3 is CASSRQGYEQYF. As DNA, the CDR3 is TGTGCCAGCAGTAGACAGGGCTACGAGCAGTACTTC.

This chain connects TRBV6-6 to TRBJ1-3; D gene uncertain. CDR3 length: 14 amino acids. V was clipped by 7 bases and J by 0 bases, with 10 bases between them. Looked up from germline, CDR1 is MNHNY and CDR2 is SVGAGI (reference sequence). CDR3 nucleotide sequence: TGTGCCAGCACCCTACAGAGCTCTGGAAACACCATATATTTT. This codes for CASTLQSSGNTIYF.

The chain joins TRBV7-6 to TRBJ2-1; maybe TRBD1 (7 bases). The CDR3 consists of 15 residues. The germline V gene has CDR1 SGHVS and CDR2 FNYEAQ. V was clipped by 2 bases and J by 7 bases, with 15 bases between them. The CDR3 is CASSLLGQRANEQFF. In nucleotides, the CDR3 is TGTGCCAGCAGCTTATTGGGACAGCGGGCGAATGAGCAGTTCTTC.

The chain carries TRBV28 and TRBJ1-6, with TRBD1 matching 7 bases. The CDR3 totals 19 residues. V lost 1 base, J lost 0 bases, and 9 bases stayed unmatched. The germline V gene has CDR1 MDHEN and CDR2 SYDVKM. This CDR3 reads CASSLSDRDSYSYNSPLHF. CDR3 nucleotide sequence: TGTGCCAGCAGTTTATCCGACAGGGATTCCTACTCCTATAATTCACCCCTCCACTTT. Filled out from reference TRBV28 and TRBJ1-6, the complete variable domain reads DVKVTQSSRYLVKRTGEKVFLECVQDMDHENMFWYRQDPGLGLRLIYFSYDVKMKEKGDIPEGYSVSREKKERFSLILESASTNQTSMYLCASSLSDRDSYSYNSPLHFGNGTRLTVT.

This chain joins TRBV7-2 and TRBJ1-5; D gene uncertain. Looked up from germline, CDR1 is SGHTA and CDR2 is FQGNSA. V shed 1 base and J shed 4 bases, with 5 bases lying between them. The CDR3 sequence is 13 residues long. For the CDR3, the DNA is TGTGCCAGCAGCTTAGACGGGAATCAGCCCCAGCATTTT. Translated: CASSLDGNQPQHF.

V gene TRBV10-3 combines with J gene TRBJ2-7; D not certain. This CDR3 spans 14 amino acids. The germline V gene has CDR1 ENHRY and CDR2 SYGVKD. V was clipped by 3 bases and J by 7 bases, with 16 bases between them. CDR3 in amino acids: CAISDLQSPREQYF. CDR3 sequence (DNA): TGTGCCATCAGTGATTTACAGTCCCCCCGGGAGCAGTACTTC.

The chain recombines TRBV7-9 with TRBJ2-1, with D possibly matching TRBD2 (6 bases). The V and J ends lost 0 bases and 9 bases respectively, with 21 bases between them. This CDR3 is built from 17 residues. CDR1 and CDR2 (germline): SEHNR, FQNEAQ (reference sequence). The CDR3 DNA is TGTGCCAGCAGCTTAGCGTTAGGAGGGACTCGTACCGCTGAGCAGTTCTTC. Residues: CASSLALGGTRTAEQFF.

This chain joins TRBV13 and TRBJ2-7, with D uncertain. Germline V lookup: CDR1 PRHDT, CDR2 FYEKMQ (reference sequence). This CDR3 is built from 14 residues. V was pared by 1 base and J by 2 bases, with 9 bases between. The CDR3 reads CASSLAEQPYEQYF. In nucleotides, the CDR3 is TGTGCCAGCAGCTTAGCGGAGCAGCCCTACGAGCAGTACTTC.

The V gene is TRBV9, the J gene TRBJ2-1, with a weak D call TRBD2 (5 bases). V was trimmed by 0 bases and J by 6 bases, leaving 22 bases between them. The CDR3 is 18 residues long. From germline, CDR1 is SGDLS and CDR2 YYNGEE. The CDR3 is CASSVDTGVVVRGNEQFF. The DNA for the CDR3 is TGTGCCAGCAGCGTAGATACCGGAGTGGTGGTCCGGGGCAATGAGCAGTTCTTC.

This chain uses TRBV5-1 with TRBJ2-7; 10 nucleotides line up with TRBD1. The CDR3 contains 15 residues. V gave up 3 bases and J gave up 3 bases; unmatched junction bases: 6. In germline, CDR1 is SGHRS, CDR2 YFSETQ. CDR3 region: CASSSTGTGVYEQYF. The CDR3 coding sequence is TGCGCCAGCAGCTCGACCGGGACAGGGGTCTACGAGCAGTACTTC.

The rearrangement uses TRBV6-5 and TRBJ2-7; 12 bases map to TRBD2. The CDR3 has 15 residues. After removal of 2 bases from V and 5 bases from J, the junction contained 4 bases not matched to a gene. The germline CDR1 and CDR2 sequences are MNHEY and SVGAGI. The CDR3 spells CASSYVTSGSDEQYF. The CDR3 region has the DNA TGTGCCAGCAGTTACGTGACTAGCGGGAGTGACGAGCAGTACTTC.

In this sample, this clone turned up once. V usage is TRBV28 and J usage is TRBJ2-1; no clear D. CDR1 and CDR2 from the germline V gene are MDHEN and SYDVKM. The CDR3 loop spans 14 amino acids. Trimming cost V 3 bases and J 0 bases, with 6 bases left between them. The CDR3 is CASSFPSSYNEQFF. In nucleotides, the CDR3 is TGTGCCAGCAGTTTCCCGAGCTCCTACAATGAGCAGTTCTTC.

V gene TRBV7-2 combines with J gene TRBJ1-2; no reliable D call. The CDR3 is 15 residues long. The V end was cut by 3 bases, the J end by 8 bases, with 19 bases between. The germline V gene has CDR1 SGHTA and CDR2 FQGNSA. Here the CDR3 reads CASSFRRGRTDGYTF. The CDR3 DNA reads as TGTGCCAGCAGCTTTAGGCGGGGTCGGACTGACGGCTACACCTTC.

The chain links TRBV6-5 to TRBJ2-3; 7 bases fit TRBD2. The germline CDR1 and CDR2 sequences are MNHEY and SVGAGI. The J segment lost 2 bases and the V segment lost 6 bases, leaving 5 bases of the junction unmatched. The CDR3 is 14 amino acids. Written as DNA, the CDR3 is TGTGCCAGCAGACCGGGGGGAATCACAGATACGCAGTATTTT. Translation: CASRPGGITDTQYF.

The rearrangement joins TRBV28 to TRBJ2-1; D possibly corresponds to TRBD1 (6 bases). V gave up 5 bases and J gave up 10 bases, with 15 bases separating them. Germline values: CDR1 MDHEN, CDR2 SYDVKM. The CDR3 is made up of 13 amino acids. CDR3 DNA: TGTGCCAGCAGTCTTACCTCCACAGGGGAGCAGTTCTTC. Translated, it gives CASSLTSTGEQFF.

This clone was seen more than once but under ten times. The chain joins TRBV2 to TRBJ2-7; no firm D call. V lost 4 bases to trimming and J lost 3 bases, with 4 bases between them. Germline V gene data show CDR1 as SNHLY and CDR2 as FYNNEI. This CDR3 has 11 amino acids. DNA for the CDR3: TGTGCCAGCAGTGCCAGCTACGAGCAGTACTTC. This gives the protein CASSASYEQYF. Based on the CDR3 plus reference TRBV2 and TRBJ2-7, the full variable domain is EPEVTQTPSHQVTQMGQEVILRCVPISNHLYFYWYRQILGQKVEFLVSFYNNEISEKSEIFDDQFSVERPDGSNFTLKIRSTKLEDSAMYFCASSASYEQYFGPGTRLTVT.

The chain carries TRBV30 and TRBJ1-3; no clear D. Germline lookup yields CDR1 GTSNPN and CDR2 SVGIG (reference sequence). V gave up 1 base and J gave up 7 bases, with 14 bases separating them. This CDR3 has 14 residues. CDR3 sequence (DNA): TGTGCCTGGAGTGGGCCCCCTGACTGGAACACCATATATTTT. Translating gives CAWSGPPDWNTIYF.

This clone was seen only once. This chain links TRBV2 with TRBJ2-5; 8 bases fit TRBD1. V gave up 6 bases and J gave up 5 bases; unmatched junction bases: 11. The germline CDR1 and CDR2 sequences are SNHLY and FYNNEI. The CDR3 totals 15 residues. This chain's CDR3 is CASRAGQVGSETQYF. CDR3 DNA sequence: TGTGCCAGCAGGGCGGGACAGGTGGGGTCGGAGACCCAGTACTTC.

This clone was recorded a few times. This chain joins TRBV7-8 and TRBJ1-3; the D is unclear. The germline V gene encodes CDR1 SGHVS and CDR2 FQNEAQ. This CDR3 is built from 14 residues. Trimming stripped 3 bases from V and 14 bases from J, with 20 bases between. The DNA of the CDR3 is TGTGCCAGCAGCTTTACGGGAGCGCGGATCGGTTTATATTTT. This encodes CASSFTGARIGLYF.

The genes are TRBV25-1 and TRBJ2-1; 7 bases map to TRBD2. The V gene end was trimmed by 7 bases and the J gene end by 7 bases; junction bases not matched to a gene: 4. This CDR3 is 12 amino acids long. CDR1 and CDR2 (germline): MGHDK, SYGVNS. This CDR3 reads CASTGGLNEQFF. The CDR3 nucleotides read TGTGCCAGCACGGGGGGACTAAATGAGCAGTTCTTC. Full variable domain (remainder filled in from reference TRBV25-1 and TRBJ2-1): EADIYQTPRYLVIGTGKKITLECSQTMGHDKMYWYQQDPGMELHLIHYSYGVNSTEKGDLSSESTVSRIRTEHFPLTLESARPSHTSQYLCASTGGLNEQFFGPGTRLTVL.

This chain links TRBV5-6 with TRBJ1-5, with a weak D call TRBD1 (5 bases). Trimming took off 4 bases at V and 7 bases at J, with 12 bases between the two ends. The CDR3 length is 13 residues. Per germline, CDR1 SGHDT and CDR2 YYEEEE. CDR3 protein: CASSPPWGQPQHF. CDR3 DNA sequence: TGTGCCAGCAGCCCCCCGTGGGGCCAGCCCCAGCATTTT.

Comments on this clone: At one end the junction does not follow the germline gene, possibly because of a read error. V and J are TRBV6-6 and TRBJ2-5; tentative D call: TRBD2 (6 bases). CDR1 and CDR2 from the germline V gene are MNHNY and SVGAGI (reference sequence). CDR3 length: 14 amino acids. CDR3 in amino acids: CASTWSGVQEIQYF. CDR3 bases: TGTGCCAGCACCTGGTCGGGGGTCCAAGAGATCCAGTACTTC.

CDR3 amino acids: CAISGQGREETQYF. The CDR3 DNA reads TGTGCCATCAGCGGACAGGGACGGGAAGAGACCCAGTACTTC. The genes are TRBV10-3 and TRBJ2-5, with TRBD1 matching over 8 bases. With V trimmed by 6 bases and J by 3 bases, 6 bases remained unmatched. Germline V gene lookup returns CDR1 ENHRY and CDR2 SYGVKD. The length of the CDR3 is 14 residues.

V and J are TRBV18 and TRBJ1-1; 8 positions agree with TRBD1. The CDR3 totals 16 residues. Per germline, CDR1 KGHSH and CDR2 LQKENI. The V gene end was trimmed by 2 bases and the J gene end by 2 bases; junction bases not matched to a gene: 7. CDR3 sequence reads: CASSPFWTGQNTEAFF. The CDR3 region has the DNA TGTGCCAGCTCACCATTTTGGACAGGGCAAAACACTGAAGCTTTCTTT.

J is TRBJ1-1 and V is TRBV5-1; no clear D. This CDR3 spans 15 amino acids. Germline CDR1 and CDR2: SGHRS and YFSETQ. V shed 4 bases and J shed 0 bases, with 13 bases lying between them. The CDR3 protein is CASSLDPLLNTEAFF. For the CDR3, the DNA is TGCGCCAGCAGCCTGGACCCACTCTTGAACACTGAAGCTTTCTTT.

CDR3 DNA: TGTGCCATCAGTGATCGCGACAGGGGGCCGGGTGGCTACACCTTC. Residues: CAISDRDRGPGGYTF. This chain joins TRBV10-3 and TRBJ1-2; 10 bases agree with TRBD1. With 3 bases clipped from V and 7 bases from J, the junction kept 8 bases outside the gene matches. Germline V gene sequence: CDR1 ENHRY, CDR2 SYGVKD. This CDR3 is built from 15 residues.